The clone carrying this T cell receptor (beta chain) has just a few counts. Its antigen is not identified. Germline CDR1 and CDR2: GTSNPN and SVGIG (reference sequence). The CDR3 totals 13 residues. Trimming left V 3 bases short and J 5 bases short, with 11 bases between. The single heparinised draw taken from each donor contained around 100 mL of blood on average. By way of CD45RO/CCR7/CD25/CD127/CD95/CD27, the CD4+ regulatory, stem cell-like memory, central memory and naive cells were sorted. Expressed TCRB transcripts were sequenced, since all the RNA that had been isolated was reverse transcribed. The average read count of naive, central memory and regulatory T cell samples was a few million. Clones were read by immunoSEQ multiplex PCR, and TCRdb kept only the in-frame ones, dropping some. The table has around 400,000 clones, around 16% seen once; the top ten hold approximately 0.019%. This record comes from a study of beta chain features in type 1 diabetes. General study findings and limits: PCR, the amplification step, might favor shorter templates, equally in patients and controls.

The receptor was isolated from a woman aged 18-35 years in good health. V gene TRBV30 combines with J gene TRBJ2-1; D remains unclear. The sequencing input was naive CD4+ T cells from blood. The CDR3 sequence: CAWSPHPDNEQFF. As DNA, the CDR3 is TGTGCCTGGAGCCCCCACCCGGACAATGAGCAGTTCTTC. The full variable domain, its missing parts supplied by reference TRBV30 and TRBJ2-1, is SQTIHQWPATLVQPVGSPLSLECTVEGTSNPNLYWYRQAAGRGLQLLFYSVGIGQISSEVPQNLSASRPQDRQFILSSKKLLLSDSGFYLCAWSPHPDNEQFFGPGTRLTVL.